The clone carrying this T cell receptor beta chain was found once. Produced via immunoSEQ multiplex PCR; TCRdb's table is partial and in-frame only. The sample lists 15,000 or so clones; around 84% were seen once. These data are taken from a study of monozygotic twins with cystic fibrosis. The CDR3 contains 15 residues. Germline assignment: CDR1 LNHDA and CDR2 SQIVND (reference sequence). The germline V and J ends were trimmed by 3 bases and 0 bases, with 11 bases remaining between them. The chain employs TRBV19 and TRBJ2-5; unclear D gene. Material: blood. This clonotype was obtained from a boy aged 5-17 years with cystic fibrosis. Here the CDR3 DNA reads TGTGCCAGTAGTATTTGGACCACCGACCAAGAGACCCAGTACTTC. This gives the protein CASSIWTTDQETQYF.